The 20 T cell receptor beta chains presented below share a single source sample, sequenced in a study of OX40 agonist ivuxolimab in advanced cancers. Assay used: immunoSEQ multiplex PCR; TCRdb lists only in-frame clones, some missing. The data hold about 51,000 clones, with 85% to 90% observed a single time. Sequencing used CD4+ or CD8+ T cells sorted from blood, obtained in a trial of the OX40 agonist ivuxolimab. Receptors were obtained from an adult with an advanced solid tumor such as melanoma, head and neck, liver or kidney cancer.

This rearrangement joins TRBV7-3 to TRBJ2-3, with D possibly being TRBD2 (5 bases). This CDR3 has 15 residues. V was clipped by 3 bases and J by 3 bases, with 13 bases between them. Per germline, CDR1 SGHTA and CDR2 FQGTGA. The CDR3 DNA is TGTGCCAGCAGCTTGAGCGGAACCTCAACAGATACGCAGTATTTT. This codes for CASSLSGTSTDTQYF.

The V gene is TRBV2, the J gene TRBJ2-5; 12 bases map to TRBD2. Per the germline V gene, CDR1 is SNHLY and CDR2 is FYNNEI. This CDR3 is built from 15 residues. V was clipped by 6 bases and J by 5 bases; unmatched bases: 7. The CDR3 sequence is CASSLGLAGSETQYF. The CDR3 bases are TGTGCCAGCAGCCTTGGACTAGCGGGATCGGAGACCCAGTACTTC.

V usage is TRBV7-8 and J usage is TRBJ2-5, with 12 bases fitting TRBD2. CDR3 size: 15 residues. V shed 5 bases and J 3 bases; nucleotides not matched to a gene: 4. Germline V gene lookup returns CDR1 SGHVS and CDR2 FQNEAQ. CDR3 nucleotides: TGTGCCAGCAGCAACCGACTAGCGGGGGAAGAGACCCAGTACTTC. Residues: CASSNRLAGEETQYF.

The rearrangement joins TRBV27 to TRBJ1-6; D ambiguous. CDR3 length: 14 residues. The V end was cut by 2 bases, the J end by 9 bases, with 11 bases between. Germline V gene data show CDR1 as MNHEY and CDR2 as SMNVEV (reference sequence). The CDR3 DNA reads TGTGCCAGCAGTTTAGAGCCCCTCAGTTCACCCCTCCACTTT. Its translation is CASSLEPLSSPLHF.

The V call is TRBV11-2, the J call TRBJ1-1; D is ambiguous. Germline assignment: CDR1 SGHAT and CDR2 FQNNGV. The V gene lost 5 bases and the J gene lost 4 bases, with 14 bases spanning the gap. CDR3 length: 14 amino acids. The CDR3 DNA is TGTGCCAGCAGCCTCGGATTAGGCCGCACTGAAGCTTTCTTT. It is translated as CASSLGLGRTEAFF.

The CDR3 nucleotides read TGTGCCAGCAGCCTCGGGACAGAGCGCAACACCGGGGAGCTGTTTTTT. It specifies CASSLGTERNTGELFF. The chain is built from TRBV5-4 and TRBJ2-2; 7 nucleotides match TRBD1. Germline lookup yields CDR1 SGHNT and CDR2 YYREEE (reference sequence). After removal of 4 bases from V and 2 bases from J, the junction contained 8 bases not matched to a gene. The CDR3 covers 16 residues.

This chain connects TRBV11-1 to TRBJ2-1; 8 nucleotides agree with TRBD2. Germline V gives CDR1 SGHAT, CDR2 FQDESV (reference sequence). The CDR3 has 16 residues. J lost 6 bases, V lost 3 bases, and 10 bases had no gene match. The DNA for the CDR3 is TGTGCCAGCAGCTTCGGGCCCCAGCGGGAGAGCAATGAGCAGTTCTTC. Translated, it gives CASSFGPQRESNEQFF. The full variable domain, with the rest looked up from reference TRBV11-1 and TRBJ2-1, is EAEVAQSPRYKITEKSQAVAFWCDPISGHATLYWYRQILGQGPELLVQFQDESVVDDSQLPKDRFSAERLKGVDSTLKIQPAELGDSAMYLCASSFGPQRESNEQFFGPGTRLTVL.

The CDR3 sequence: CASSVGTGGFGTEAFF. The CDR3 DNA sequence: TGTGCCAGCAGCGTCGGGACAGGGGGCTTTGGCACTGAAGCTTTCTTT. V gene TRBV9 combines with J gene TRBJ1-1; 12 positions agree with TRBD1. J was trimmed by 4 bases and V by 2 bases; bases with no gene match: 6. The CDR3 runs 16 residues. Germline V gene data show CDR1 as SGDLS and CDR2 as YYNGEE.

The rearrangement links TRBV7-6 to TRBJ2-5; D is perhaps TRBD1 (6 bases). This CDR3 has 15 residues. The germline gives CDR1 SGHVS, CDR2 FNYEAQ. V was cut by 1 base and J by 5 bases, with 14 bases left in between. CDR3 sequence: CASSLGWQGSETQYF. In DNA form, the CDR3 reads TGTGCCAGCAGCTTAGGATGGCAGGGGAGCGAGACCCAGTACTTC.

The gene calls are TRBV15 and TRBJ1-5; D is ambiguous. The ends were cut back, 3 bases at V and 6 bases at J, with 12 bases in the middle. This CDR3 is 14 amino acids long. Germline V gives CDR1 LNHNV, CDR2 YYDKDF (reference sequence). CDR3 nucleotides: TGTGCCACCAGCAGTAGGGAAGAAGGTCAGCCCCAGCATTTT. Protein: CATSSREEGQPQHF.

The gene calls are TRBV19 and TRBJ2-1; 12 nucleotides line up with TRBD2. The CDR3 totals 16 residues. After removal of 4 bases from V and 3 bases from J, the junction contained 4 bases not matched to a gene. The germline V gene has CDR1 LNHDA and CDR2 SQIVND (reference sequence). CDR3 protein: CASSRTSGNYYNEQFF. The CDR3 bases are TGTGCCAGTAGTAGGACTAGCGGGAATTACTACAATGAGCAGTTCTTC. Based on the CDR3 plus reference TRBV19 and TRBJ2-1, the full variable domain is DGGITQSPKYLFRKEGQNVTLSCEQNLNHDAMYWYRQDPGQGLRLIYYSQIVNDFQKGDIAEGYSVSREKKESFPLTVTSAQKNPTAFYLCASSRTSGNYYNEQFFGPGTRLTVL.

The rearrangement links TRBV10-3 to TRBJ2-3; 8 bases are a match to TRBD1. The germline gives CDR1 ENHRY, CDR2 SYGVKD. After removal of 6 bases from V and 3 bases from J, the junction contained 14 bases not matched to a gene. The CDR3 is 17 amino acids. CDR3 in amino acids: CAISRLGTGPRTDTQYF. For the CDR3, the DNA is TGTGCCATCAGCCGTCTCGGGACAGGACCTAGGACAGATACGCAGTATTTT.

The genes are TRBV2 and TRBJ2-2; TRBD1 might be the D (6 bases). CDR3 size: 15 residues. The germline V and J ends were trimmed by 3 bases and 6 bases, with 14 bases remaining between them. Germline values: CDR1 SNHLY, CDR2 FYNNEI. The CDR3 here is CASSDEAAGAGELFF. CDR3 DNA sequence: TGTGCCAGCAGTGATGAAGCGGCAGGGGCCGGGGAGCTGTTTTTT.

The chain couples TRBV6-5 to TRBJ2-5; TRBD1 matches 10 bases. Trimming removed 2 bases from V and 3 bases from J; junction bases left unmatched: 6. The CDR3 consists of 16 residues. Germline-derived CDR1 and CDR2 are MNHEY and SVGAGI. CDR3 nucleotides: TGTGCCAGCAGTTACGGGGTCGGGACAGGGGAAGAGACCCAGTACTTC. This gives the protein CASSYGVGTGEETQYF.

The V and J genes are TRBV7-9 and TRBJ1-1; TRBD1 matches 7 bases. CDR1 is SEHNR, CDR2 FQNEAQ, per germline (reference sequence). This CDR3 is 15 amino acids long. J gave up 2 bases and V 5 bases, and 8 bases lay outside the gene matches. The CDR3 is CASSARDSQNTEAFF. The CDR3 DNA reads as TGTGCCAGCAGCGCGCGGGACAGCCAAAACACTGAAGCTTTCTTT.

V usage is TRBV5-1 and J usage is TRBJ1-1, with D unclear. V was cut by 4 bases and J by 5 bases, with 12 bases left in between. Germline V gene sequence: CDR1 SGHRS, CDR2 YFSETQ. There are 13 residues in the CDR3. CDR3 in amino acids: CASSRDGGTEAFF. In nucleotides, the CDR3 is TGCGCCAGCAGCCGAGATGGTGGAACTGAAGCTTTCTTT.

The gene calls are TRBV27 and TRBJ2-6; the D is unclear. The CDR3 is made up of 15 amino acids. Trimming took 5 bases from V and 5 from J, leaving 13 bases between them. The V gene's germline CDR1 is MNHEY and CDR2 SMNVEV (reference sequence). In DNA form, the CDR3 reads TGTGCCAGCAGTGCCCATGTGTCTAGGGCCAACGTCCTGACTTTC. Amino acid sequence: CASSAHVSRANVLTF. Full variable domain (rest looked up from reference TRBV27 and TRBJ2-6): EAQVTQNPRYLITVTGKKLTVTCSQNMNHEYMSWYRQDPGLGLRQIYYSMNVEVTDKGDVPEGYKVSRKEKRNFPLILESPSPNQTSLYFCASSAHVSRANVLTFGAGSRLTVL.

The rearrangement links TRBV2 to TRBJ2-2; D uncertain. Trimming shortened V by 8 bases and J by 0 bases, and 10 bases separated the two germline ends. CDR3 length equals 14 residues. Germline assignment: CDR1 SNHLY and CDR2 FYNNEI. The CDR3 bases are TGTGCCAGCTTTTCCGACGCGAACACCGGGGAGCTGTTTTTT. Residues: CASFSDANTGELFF.

The V and J genes are TRBV7-3 and TRBJ2-5, with a tentative D call TRBD2 (6 bases). Trimming shortened V by 5 bases and J by 6 bases, and 13 bases separated the two germline ends. CDR1 is SGHTA, CDR2 FQGTGA, per germline. The CDR3 loop spans 13 amino acids. The CDR3: CASSLQEGQTQYF. CDR3 nucleotides: TGTGCCAGCAGCCTTCAGGAGGGGCAGACCCAGTACTTC.

The table lists this clone with a count of one. The gene calls are TRBV7-2 and TRBJ2-1; TRBD2 aligns across 11 bases. The CDR3 is 15 residues long. The germline V gene encodes CDR1 SGHTA and CDR2 FQGNSA. V dropped 5 bases and J dropped 14; count of bases not matched to a gene: 14. The CDR3 DNA reads as TGTGCCAGCAGCCATTCCGGGACTAGCGGTTTATACAAGTTCTTC. This codes for CASSHSGTSGLYKFF.